In this sample, the clone carrying this T cell receptor (beta chain) turned up a few times. Original handling: Cell counts per sample came from amplifying reference gene primers. Produced via immunoSEQ multiplex PCR; TCRdb's table is partial and in-frame only. The V and J calls and clone size come from that table; D and trimming were worked out from the DNA. The sample holds about 200,000 clones, 80% to 85% seen once. This entry comes from a study of blood T cell repertoires in COVID-19. Study background: The United States, Italy and Spain provided the acute and convalescent COVID-19 samples.

From germline, CDR1 is SNHLY and CDR2 FYNNEI. The CDR3 contains 16 residues. V shed 6 bases, J shed 7 bases, and the junction held 13 bases outside the gene matches. The chain joins TRBV2 to TRBJ2-1; 9 nucleotides agree with TRBD1. Sequencing was carried out using peripheral blood. The sequence was obtained from a woman in her 70s with COVID-19, enrolled during active disease. CDR3: CASSPTGQGTLNEQFF. CDR3 sequence (DNA): TGTGCCAGCAGCCCTACGGGACAGGGTACGTTGAATGAGCAGTTCTTC.